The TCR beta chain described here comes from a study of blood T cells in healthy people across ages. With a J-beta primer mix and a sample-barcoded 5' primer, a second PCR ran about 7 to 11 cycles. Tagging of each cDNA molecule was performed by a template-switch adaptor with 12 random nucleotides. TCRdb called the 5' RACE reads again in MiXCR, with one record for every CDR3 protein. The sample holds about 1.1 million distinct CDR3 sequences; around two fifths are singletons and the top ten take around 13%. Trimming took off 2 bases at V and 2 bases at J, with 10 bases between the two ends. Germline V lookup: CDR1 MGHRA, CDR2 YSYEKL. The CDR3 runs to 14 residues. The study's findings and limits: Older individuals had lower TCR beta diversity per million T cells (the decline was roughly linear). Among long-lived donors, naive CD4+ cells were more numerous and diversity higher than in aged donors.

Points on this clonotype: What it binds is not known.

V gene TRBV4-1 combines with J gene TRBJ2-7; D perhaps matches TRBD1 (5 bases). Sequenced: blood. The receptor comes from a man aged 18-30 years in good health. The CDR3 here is CASSQTPGTYEQYF. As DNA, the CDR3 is TGCGCCAGCAGCCAAACGCCAGGGACCTACGAGCAGTACTTC.